A single sample gave rise to the 11 T cell receptor beta chains below, sequenced in a study of Ad26.COV2.S vaccination and SARS-CoV-2 variants. Method: immunoSEQ multiplex PCR; TCRdb's copy keeps in-frame clones and lacks some. The repertoire has more than 300,000 clones, around 81% of them found once; the top ten carry 2% to 2.5%. Treatment described: roughly 20 received Ad26.COV2.S at low or high dose, single or two shots; about five received placebo; per-sample allocation not given. Sampling was done on day 63 after the first vaccine or placebo injection. The sample was peripheral blood, taken in a trial of Ad26.COV2.S vaccine versus placebo. All receptors derive from a person between 18 and 65 years old who received the Ad26.COV2.S COVID-19 vaccine or a placebo.

V usage is TRBV30 and J usage is TRBJ1-5, with D perhaps matching TRBD1 (5 bases). Germline V gene sequence: CDR1 GTSNPN, CDR2 SVGIG (reference sequence). Trimming cost V 2 bases and J 9 bases, with 17 bases left between them. CDR3 size: 14 residues. This CDR3 is CAWSKNKGTSPQHF. The CDR3 bases are TGTGCCTGGAGTAAAAACAAGGGGACTTCGCCCCAGCATTTT.

This chain joins TRBV19 and TRBJ2-1; D is perhaps TRBD1 (5 bases). The CDR3 totals 15 residues. Per the germline V gene, CDR1 is LNHDA and CDR2 is SQIVND (reference sequence). Between the trimmed V and J ends, which lost 3 bases and 1 base, there was a span of 10 bases. CDR3 coding DNA: TGTGCCAGTAGTATCTCCCAGGGATCCTACAATGAGCAGTTCTTC. Its protein is CASSISQGSYNEQFF.

The rearrangement joins TRBV19 to TRBJ2-2, with 15 bases matching TRBD2. The CDR3 has 17 residues. V shed 5 bases and J 7 bases; nucleotides not matched to a gene: 8. Germline values: CDR1 LNHDA, CDR2 SQIVND (reference sequence). The CDR3 nucleotides are TGTGCCAGTAGTTCGAAGGGACTAGCGGGGGGAGTCGGGGAGCTGTTTTTT. Its translation: CASSSKGLAGGVGELFF.

V usage is TRBV5-1 and J usage is TRBJ2-3, with 8 bases lining up with TRBD1. Germline V gene lookup returns CDR1 SGHRS and CDR2 YFSETQ. The CDR3 has 14 amino acids. V was clipped by 2 bases and J by 5 bases; unmatched bases: 4. CDR3 nucleotide sequence: TGCGCCAGCAGCTTAAACAGGGGGATAGATACGCAGTATTTT. Its translation is CASSLNRGIDTQYF.

The chain links TRBV5-8 to TRBJ2-7; 10 bases align to TRBD2. This CDR3 has 18 amino acids. With V trimmed by 0 bases and J by 3 bases, 12 bases remained unmatched. Germline values: CDR1 SGHTS, CDR2 YDEGEE. The CDR3 loop is CASSLVLAGVQRGYEQYF. The CDR3 DNA follows: TGTGCCAGCAGCTTGGTGCTAGCGGGGGTTCAGCGGGGCTACGAGCAGTACTTC.

The chain employs TRBV30 and TRBJ2-2; 7 positions agree with TRBD1. V lost 4 bases to trimming and J lost 5 bases; unmatched junction nucleotides: 13. Germline loops: CDR1 GTSNPN, CDR2 SVGIG (reference sequence). This CDR3 comprises 16 residues. CDR3 protein: CAWTGGKGAGTGELFF. The CDR3 DNA reads as TGTGCCTGGACGGGTGGGAAGGGGGCCGGGACCGGGGAGCTGTTTTTT.

The chain carries TRBV3-1 (or the pseudogene TRBV3-2) and TRBJ1-1; D possibly corresponds to TRBD1 (5 bases). Trimming took 8 bases from V and 1 from J, leaving 11 bases between them. Germline CDR1 is LGHDT and CDR2 is YNNKEL (reference sequence). This CDR3 comprises 13 residues. This CDR3 reads CASLGVTNTEAFF. For the CDR3, the DNA is TGTGCCAGCCTAGGGGTGACGAACACTGAAGCTTTCTTT.

Here the CDR3 reads CAISESPGIYGYTF. The CDR3 DNA is TGTGCCATCAGTGAGAGCCCCGGAATCTATGGCTACACCTTC. J is TRBJ1-2 and V is TRBV10-3; D is uncertain. Trimming pared 2 bases from V and 4 bases from J, leaving 11 bases between. Per the germline V gene, CDR1 is ENHRY and CDR2 is SYGVKD. The CDR3 length is 14 residues.

J is TRBJ2-3 and V is TRBV7-6; 7 positions match TRBD2. The CDR3 loop spans 16 amino acids. Germline CDR1 SGHVS, CDR2 FNYEAQ. After removal of 4 bases from V and 1 base from J, the junction contained 8 bases not matched to a gene. The CDR3 nucleotides are TGTGCCAGCAGCTGGGAGGGAGCGAAGGGCACAGATACGCAGTATTTT. Encoded protein: CASSWEGAKGTDTQYF.

The genes are TRBV3-1 (or the pseudogene TRBV3-2) and TRBJ2-7; 10 bases line up with TRBD2. In germline, CDR1 is LGHDT, CDR2 YNNKEL (reference sequence). Germline trimming cut 4 bases from V and 2 bases from J; bases unmatched to any gene: 8. The CDR3 is 16 residues long. The CDR3 protein is CASSPWLSGGAYEQYF. DNA for the CDR3: TGTGCCAGCAGCCCCTGGCTAAGCGGGGGGGCCTACGAGCAGTACTTC.

The chain uses TRBV7-9 and TRBJ1-1; D unresolved. V was shortened by 2 bases and J by 0 bases, with 10 bases between the two germline ends. The germline gives CDR1 SEHNR, CDR2 FQNEAQ (reference sequence). CDR3 length: 15 amino acids. The CDR3, as DNA: TGTGCCAGCAGCTTACAACCATTTATGAACACTGAAGCTTTCTTT. It encodes CASSLQPFMNTEAFF.